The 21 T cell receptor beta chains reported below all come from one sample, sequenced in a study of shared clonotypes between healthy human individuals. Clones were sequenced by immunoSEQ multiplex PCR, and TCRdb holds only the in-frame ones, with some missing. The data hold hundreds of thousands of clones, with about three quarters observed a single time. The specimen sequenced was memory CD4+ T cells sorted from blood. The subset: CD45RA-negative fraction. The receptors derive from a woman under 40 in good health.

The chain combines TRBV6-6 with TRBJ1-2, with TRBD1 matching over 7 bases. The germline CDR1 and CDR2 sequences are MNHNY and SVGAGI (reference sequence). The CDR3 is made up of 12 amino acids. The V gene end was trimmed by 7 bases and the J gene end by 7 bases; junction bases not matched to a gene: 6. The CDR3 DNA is TGTGCCAGCACTAGACAGGGAGGTGGCTACACCTTC. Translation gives CASTRQGGGYTF.

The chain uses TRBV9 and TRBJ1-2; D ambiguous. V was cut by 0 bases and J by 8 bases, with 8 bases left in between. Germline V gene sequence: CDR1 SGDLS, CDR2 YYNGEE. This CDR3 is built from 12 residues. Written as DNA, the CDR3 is TGTGCCAGCAGCGTAGATGGGGTCGGCTACACCTTC. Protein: CASSVDGVGYTF.

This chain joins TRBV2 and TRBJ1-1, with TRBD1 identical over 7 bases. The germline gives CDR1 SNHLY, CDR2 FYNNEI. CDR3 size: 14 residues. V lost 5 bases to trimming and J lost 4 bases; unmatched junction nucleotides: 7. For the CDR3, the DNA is TGTGCCAGCAGTTCAACCGCAGGGGGCACTGAAGCTTTCTTT. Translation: CASSSTAGGTEAFF.

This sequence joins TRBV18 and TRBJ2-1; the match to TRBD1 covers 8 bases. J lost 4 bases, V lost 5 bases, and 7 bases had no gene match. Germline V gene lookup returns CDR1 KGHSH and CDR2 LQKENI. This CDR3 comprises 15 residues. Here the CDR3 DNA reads TGTGCCAGCTCAGTGGTCACAGGGGGTTACAATGAGCAGTTCTTC. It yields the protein CASSVVTGGYNEQFF.

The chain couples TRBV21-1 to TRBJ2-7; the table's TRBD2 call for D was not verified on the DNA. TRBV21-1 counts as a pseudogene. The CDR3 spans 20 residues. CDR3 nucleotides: TGTGCCAGCAGCAACCTTAGAAGGACTAGCGGGAGGGCCCTCCCCTACGAGCAGTACTTC. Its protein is CASSNLRRTSGRALPYEQYF.

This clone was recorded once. The CDR3 is CASSHTLGVNEKLFF. The CDR3 DNA sequence: TGCGCCAGCAGCCATACCTTAGGGGTCAATGAAAAACTGTTTTTT. The chain is built from TRBV4-1 and TRBJ1-4; tentatively, D is TRBD1 (5 bases). Per germline, CDR1 MGHRA and CDR2 YSYEKL. CDR3 length equals 15 residues. V was clipped by 3 bases and J by 5 bases, with 13 bases between them.

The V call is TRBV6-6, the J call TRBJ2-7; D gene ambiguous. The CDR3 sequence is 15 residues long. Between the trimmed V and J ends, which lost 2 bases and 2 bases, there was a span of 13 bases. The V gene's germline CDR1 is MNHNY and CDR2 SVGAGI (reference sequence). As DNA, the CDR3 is TGTGCCAGCAGTTACACCCATTCGGTAACCTACGAGCAGTACTTC. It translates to CASSYTHSVTYEQYF.

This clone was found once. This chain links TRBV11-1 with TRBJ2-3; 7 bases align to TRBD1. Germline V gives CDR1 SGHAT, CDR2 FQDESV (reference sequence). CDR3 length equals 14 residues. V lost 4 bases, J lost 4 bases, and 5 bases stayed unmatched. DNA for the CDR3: TGTGCCAGCAGCTCAAGGACAGGCGCAGATACGCAGTATTTT. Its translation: CASSSRTGADTQYF.

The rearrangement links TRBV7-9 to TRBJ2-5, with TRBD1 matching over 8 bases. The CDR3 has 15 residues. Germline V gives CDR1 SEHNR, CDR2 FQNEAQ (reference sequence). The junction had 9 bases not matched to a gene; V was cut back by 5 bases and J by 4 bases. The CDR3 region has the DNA TGTGCCAGCAGCCTCTTTGGACAGGGAGGAGAGACCCAGTACTTC. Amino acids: CASSLFGQGGETQYF.

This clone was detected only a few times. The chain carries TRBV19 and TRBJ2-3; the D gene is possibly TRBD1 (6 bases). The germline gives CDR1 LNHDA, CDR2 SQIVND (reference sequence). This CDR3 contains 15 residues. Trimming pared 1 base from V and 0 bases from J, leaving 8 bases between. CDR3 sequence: CASSIGGPSTDTQYF. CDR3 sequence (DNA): TGTGCCAGTAGTATAGGGGGGCCTAGCACAGATACGCAGTATTTT.

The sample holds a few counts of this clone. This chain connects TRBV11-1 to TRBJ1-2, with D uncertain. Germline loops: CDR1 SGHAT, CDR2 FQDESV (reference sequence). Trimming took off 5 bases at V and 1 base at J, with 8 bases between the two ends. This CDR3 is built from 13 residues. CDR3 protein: CASSTQYNYGYTF. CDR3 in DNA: TGTGCCAGCAGCACACAATATAACTATGGCTACACCTTC.

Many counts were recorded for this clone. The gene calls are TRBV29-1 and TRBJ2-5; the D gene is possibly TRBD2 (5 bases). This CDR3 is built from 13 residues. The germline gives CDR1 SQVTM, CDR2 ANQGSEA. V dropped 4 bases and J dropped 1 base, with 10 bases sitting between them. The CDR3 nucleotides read TGCAGCGTTGGATCGGGGAGCCAAGAGACCCAGTACTTC. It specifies CSVGSGSQETQYF.

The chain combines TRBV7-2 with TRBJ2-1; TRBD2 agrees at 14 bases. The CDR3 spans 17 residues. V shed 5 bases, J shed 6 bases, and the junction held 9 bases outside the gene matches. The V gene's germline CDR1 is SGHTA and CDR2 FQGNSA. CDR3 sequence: CASSQGLAGVRSNEQFF. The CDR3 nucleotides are TGTGCCAGCAGCCAGGGACTAGCGGGAGTTAGGTCCAATGAGCAGTTCTTC.

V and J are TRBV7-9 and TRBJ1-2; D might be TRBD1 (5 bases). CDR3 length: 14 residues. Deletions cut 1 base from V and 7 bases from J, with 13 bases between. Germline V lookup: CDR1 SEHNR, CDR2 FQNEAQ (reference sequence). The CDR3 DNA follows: TGTGCCAGCAGCTTAGAGACAGCGCGAAGTGGCTACACCTTC. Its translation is CASSLETARSGYTF. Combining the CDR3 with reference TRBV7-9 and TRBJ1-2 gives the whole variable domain DTGVSQNPRHKITKRGQNVTFRCDPISEHNRLYWYRQTLGQGPEFLTYFQNEAQLEKSRLLSDRFSAERPKGSFSTLEIQRTEQGDSAMYLCASSLETARSGYTFGSGTRLTVV.

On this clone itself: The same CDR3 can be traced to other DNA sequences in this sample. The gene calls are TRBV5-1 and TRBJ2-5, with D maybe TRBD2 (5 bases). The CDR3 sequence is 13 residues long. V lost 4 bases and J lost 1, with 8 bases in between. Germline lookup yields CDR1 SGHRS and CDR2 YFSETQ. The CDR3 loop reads CASSPGSQETQYF. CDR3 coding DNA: TGCGCCAGCAGCCCGGGATCCCAAGAGACCCAGTACTTC.

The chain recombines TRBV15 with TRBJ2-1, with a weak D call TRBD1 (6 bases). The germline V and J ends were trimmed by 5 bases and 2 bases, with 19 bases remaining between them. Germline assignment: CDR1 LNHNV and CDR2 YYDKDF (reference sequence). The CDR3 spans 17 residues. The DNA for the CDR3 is TGTGCCACCAGCTCGGACAGCGGACTTGAGCCCTACAATGAGCAGTTCTTC. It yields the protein CATSSDSGLEPYNEQFF.

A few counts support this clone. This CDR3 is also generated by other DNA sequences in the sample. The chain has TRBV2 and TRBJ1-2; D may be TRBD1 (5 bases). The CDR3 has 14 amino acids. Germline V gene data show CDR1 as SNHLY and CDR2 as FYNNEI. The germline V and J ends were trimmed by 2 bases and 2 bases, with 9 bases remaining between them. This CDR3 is CASSERGSNYGYTF. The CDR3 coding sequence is TGTGCCAGCAGTGAACGGGGGTCCAACTATGGCTACACCTTC.

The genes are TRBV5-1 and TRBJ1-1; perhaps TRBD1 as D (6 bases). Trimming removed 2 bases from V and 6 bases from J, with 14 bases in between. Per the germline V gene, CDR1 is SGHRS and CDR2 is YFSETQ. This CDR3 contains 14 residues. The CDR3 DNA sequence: TGCGCCAGCAGCTTTTTCCGGGGGCAACCTGAAGCTTTCTTT. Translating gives CASSFFRGQPEAFF.

In DNA form, the CDR3 reads TGTGCCAGCTCACCACCGGGGCCAGGTGGAGGGGCCCAGTACTTC. This codes for CASSPPGPGGGAQYF. The chain joins TRBV18 to TRBJ2-5; weak D call: TRBD2 (6 bases). CDR1 is KGHSH, CDR2 LQKENI, per germline. The CDR3 length is 15 residues. V was shortened by 0 bases and J by 9 bases, with 17 bases between the two germline ends.

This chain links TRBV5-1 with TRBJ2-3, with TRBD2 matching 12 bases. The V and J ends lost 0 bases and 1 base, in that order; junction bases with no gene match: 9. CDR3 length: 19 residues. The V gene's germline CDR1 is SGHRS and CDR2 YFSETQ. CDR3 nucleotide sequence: TGCGCCAGCAGCTTGGCTGCTAGCGGGAGGGCCGAGGGCACAGATACGCAGTATTTT. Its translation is CASSLAASGRAEGTDTQYF. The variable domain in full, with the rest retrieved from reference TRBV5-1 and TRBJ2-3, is KAGVTQTPRYLIKTRGQQVTLSCSPISGHRSVSWYQQTPGQGLQFLFEYFSETQRNKGNFPGRFSGRQFSNSRSEMNVSTLELGDSALYLCASSLAASGRAEGTDTQYFGPGTRLTVL.

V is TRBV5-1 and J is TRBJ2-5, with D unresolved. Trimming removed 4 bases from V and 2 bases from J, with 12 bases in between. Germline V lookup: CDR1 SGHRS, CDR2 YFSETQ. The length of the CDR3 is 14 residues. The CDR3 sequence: CASSPGPPQETQYF. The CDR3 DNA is TGCGCCAGCAGCCCGGGCCCTCCACAAGAGACCCAGTACTTC.